Listed here are 16 T cell receptor beta chains from one sample, sequenced in a study of Ad26.COV2.S vaccination and SARS-CoV-2 variants. The assay was immunoSEQ multiplex PCR, and TCRdb's table has in-frame clones only and misses some. Of approximately 480,000 clones listed, roughly 89% were seen once; the top ten hold over 10%. The treatment was: 19 received Ad26.COV2.S at low or high dose, single or two shots; roughly 5 received placebo; per-sample allocation not given. Samples came from day 63 after the first vaccine or placebo injection. The starting material was peripheral blood, obtained in a trial of Ad26.COV2.S vaccine versus placebo. These receptors all come from a person between 18 and 65 years old who received the Ad26.COV2.S COVID-19 vaccine or a placebo.

V and J are TRBV5-1 and TRBJ1-1; D gene uncertain. The germline V gene encodes CDR1 SGHRS and CDR2 YFSETQ. V was trimmed by 5 bases and J by 1 base, leaving 12 bases between them. The CDR3 is 14 residues long. The CDR3 region has the DNA TGCGCCAGCAGGGCGGTTAGGGAGAACACTGAAGCTTTCTTT. Protein product: CASRAVRENTEAFF.

The chain uses TRBV10-3 and TRBJ2-3; 8 bases match TRBD2. This CDR3 region has 14 residues. V gave up 7 bases and J gave up 2 bases; unmatched junction bases: 5. The germline gives CDR1 ENHRY, CDR2 SYGVKD. CDR3 loop: CAITASGYTDTQYF. The CDR3 nucleotides read TGTGCCATCACGGCTAGCGGGTACACAGATACGCAGTATTTT.

This clone was detected once. The rearrangement links TRBV5-6 to TRBJ2-5; D assignment may be TRBD1 or TRBD2 (5 bases each). V dropped 4 bases and J dropped 5 bases, with 9 bases sitting between them. The CDR3 is made up of 12 amino acids. The germline CDR1 and CDR2 sequences are SGHDT and YYEEEE. This CDR3 reads CASSIGEETQYF. The CDR3 nucleotides are TGTGCCAGCAGCATAGGGGAGGAGACCCAGTACTTC.

This sequence joins TRBV11-3 and TRBJ2-5, with TRBD1 as a possible D gene (6 bases). Germline assignment: CDR1 SGHNT and CDR2 YENEEA. CDR3 length: 14 amino acids. The V end lost 5 bases, the J end lost 5 bases, and 15 bases lay between the germline ends. Here the CDR3 reads CASSKTGLVETQYF. CDR3 DNA: TGTGCCAGCAGCAAAACAGGGTTGGTTGAGACCCAGTACTTC.

The chain is built from TRBV28 and TRBJ1-5; D is uncertain. Germline V lookup: CDR1 MDHEN, CDR2 SYDVKM. Deletions cut 1 base from V and 5 bases from J, with 9 bases between. The CDR3 has 14 residues. CDR3 nucleotides: TGTGCCAGCAGTTTATCATCCGGTCATCAGCCCCAGCATTTT. It encodes CASSLSSGHQPQHF.

Only one count was recorded for this clone. The rearrangement links TRBV5-8 to TRBJ2-7; no reliable D call. The ends were cut back, 2 bases at V and 5 bases at J, with 14 bases in the middle. The CDR3 extends over 14 amino acids. The germline V gene has CDR1 SGHTS and CDR2 YDEGEE. CDR3 amino acids: CASSFTASNHEQYF. Here the CDR3 DNA reads TGTGCCAGCAGCTTTACGGCAAGTAATCACGAGCAGTACTTC.

V and J are TRBV6-2 or TRBV6-3 and TRBJ1-1, with unresolved D. Germline V gene sequence: CDR1 MNHEY, CDR2 SVGEGT. Trimming left V 2 bases short and J 6 bases short, with 10 bases between. The CDR3 runs 13 residues. Written as DNA, the CDR3 is TGTGCCAGCAGTTACCCCCACGGGGCTGAAGCTTTCTTT. Translated, it gives CASSYPHGAEAFF.

The chain combines TRBV11-3 with TRBJ1-3; D is unclear. Germline V gene lookup returns CDR1 SGHNT and CDR2 YENEEA. This CDR3 spans 15 amino acids. Trimming removed 3 bases at V and 0 bases at J, with 9 bases between. CDR3 loop: CASSLDSVSGNTIYF. The CDR3 DNA is TGTGCCAGCAGCTTGGACTCCGTCTCTGGAAACACCATATATTTT.

The chain joins TRBV30 to TRBJ2-7; 12 bases map to TRBD2. CDR1 is GTSNPN, CDR2 SVGIG, per germline (reference sequence). The CDR3 extends over 17 amino acids. V lost 0 bases and J lost 6; bases outside the gene matches: 12. The CDR3: CAWSVRPSGRVFREQYF. For the CDR3, the DNA is TGTGCCTGGAGTGTACGGCCTAGCGGGAGGGTTTTCCGCGAGCAGTACTTC. Filled out from reference TRBV30 and TRBJ2-7, the complete variable domain reads SQTIHQWPATLVQPVGSPLSLECTVEGTSNPNLYWYRQAAGRGLQLLFYSVGIGQISSEVPQNLSASRPQDRQFILSSKKLLLSDSGFYLCAWSVRPSGRVFREQYFGPGTRLTVT.

The CDR3 DNA reads TGTGCCAGCAGCTCAGTAGCGGGAGGGCGAACCGGGGAGCTGTTTTTT. This gives the protein CASSSVAGGRTGELFF. The chain couples TRBV5-4 to TRBJ2-2; 11 positions agree with TRBD2. Per the germline V gene, CDR1 is SGHNT and CDR2 is YYREEE (reference sequence). Losses at the gene ends were 3 bases for V and 5 bases for J; bases not matched to a gene: 6. The CDR3 consists of 16 residues. The variable domain in full, with the rest retrieved from reference TRBV5-4 and TRBJ2-2, is ETGVTQSPTHLIKTRGQQVTLRCSSQSGHNTVSWYQQALGQGPQFIFQYYREEENGRGNFPPRFSGLQFPNYSSELNVNALELDDSALYLCASSSVAGGRTGELFFGEGSRLTVL.

The rearrangement joins TRBV4-2 to TRBJ2-7, with D unclear. CDR3 length: 14 amino acids. Trimming cost V 1 base and J 2 bases, with 9 bases left between them. The germline V gene has CDR1 LGHNA and CDR2 YNFKEQ. The CDR3 sequence: CASSQAAIAYEQYF. CDR3 sequence (DNA): TGTGCCAGCAGCCAAGCGGCAATAGCCTACGAGCAGTACTTC.

The chain has TRBV15 and TRBJ2-7; no reliable D call. Per the germline V gene, CDR1 is LNHNV and CDR2 is YYDKDF (reference sequence). The ends were cut back, 0 bases at V and 0 bases at J, with 9 bases in the middle. CDR3 length: 15 amino acids. The CDR3 nucleotides are TGTGCCACCAGCAGAGATCAAGGCTTCTCCTACGAGCAGTACTTC. This gives the protein CATSRDQGFSYEQYF. Full variable domain (rest looked up from reference TRBV15 and TRBJ2-7): DAMVIQNPRYQVTQFGKPVTLSCSQTLNHNVMYWYQQKSSQAPKLLFHYYDKDFNNEADTPDNFQSRRPNTSFCFLDIRSPGLGDTAMYLCATSRDQGFSYEQYFGPGTRLTVT.

This chain connects TRBV5-6 to TRBJ2-1; 11 bases agree with TRBD2. The CDR3 extends over 18 amino acids. CDR1 is SGHDT, CDR2 YYEEEE, per germline. J was trimmed by 4 bases and V by 0 bases; bases with no gene match: 9. Here the CDR3 reads CASSLVFVGLADYNEQFF. CDR3 DNA: TGTGCCAGCAGCTTGGTTTTCGTGGGACTAGCGGATTACAATGAGCAGTTCTTC.

The genes are TRBV19 and TRBJ1-1, with unresolved D. This CDR3 contains 13 residues. From germline, CDR1 is LNHDA and CDR2 SQIVND (reference sequence). The ends were cut back, 3 bases at V and 3 bases at J, with 8 bases in the middle. CDR3 amino acids: CASSIGSYTEAFF. Here the CDR3 DNA reads TGTGCCAGTAGTATCGGATCTTACACTGAAGCTTTCTTT.

This clone was seen a single time. The chain joins TRBV14 to TRBJ1-1; TRBD1 agrees at 8 bases. Germline V gene sequence: CDR1 SGHDN, CDR2 FVKESK. Unmatched junction bases numbered 7, after V lost 1 base and J lost 3 bases. This CDR3 spans 16 amino acids. CDR3 nucleotides: TGTGCCAGCAGCCAAGGAGGGCCAGGGGGCTACACTGAAGCTTTCTTT. Its translation: CASSQGGPGGYTEAFF.

CDR3 sequence: CASSSSGQSNEKLFF. The CDR3 DNA sequence: TGTGCCAGCAGCTCCTCCGGACAGTCTAATGAAAAACTGTTTTTT. The rearrangement joins TRBV7-9 to TRBJ1-4; possibly TRBD1 for D (6 bases). V was pared by 4 bases and J by 3 bases, with 12 bases between. CDR3 length: 15 residues. Germline V CDR1 and CDR2: SEHNR, FQNEAQ (reference sequence).